The T cell receptor beta chain described here comes from a study of blood T cell repertoires in COVID-19. On the study more broadly: The study drew acute and convalescent COVID-19 samples from the United States, Italy and Spain. PBMCs, B-cell-depleted T cells, or T cells provided the cDNA or gDNA that made up the material.

As originally analysed: Reference gene primer amplification gave nucleated cell count estimates. Profiled with immunoSEQ multiplex PCR; TCRdb holds only in-frame clones, not every one. D and trimming come from the DNA, and the V and J calls and clone size come from that table. This sample carries tens of thousands of clones, around nine tenths of them seen once, and the ten largest clones take 13% to 15%. V gave up 0 bases and J gave up 4 bases, with 15 bases separating them. The CDR3 consists of 16 residues. Germline V lookup: CDR1 KGHSH, CDR2 LQKENI. The TCR sequence derives from a human donor in a cohort sampled during active COVID-19. Sequencing used peripheral blood. The V and J genes are TRBV18 and TRBJ1-2; D may be TRBD1 (5 bases). The CDR3 DNA reads as TGTGCCAGCTCACCACCCGGGCAGGCGGGGGTCTATGGCTACACCTTC. Protein product: CASSPPGQAGVYGYTF. Looking up the rest from reference TRBV18 and TRBJ1-2 gives the full variable domain: NAGVMQNPRHLVRRRGQEARLRCSPMKGHSHVYWYRQLPEEGLKFMVYLQKENIIDESGMPKERFSAEFPKEGPSILRIQQVVRGDSAAYFCASSPPGQAGVYGYTFGSGTRLTVV.